The rows below give T cell receptor beta chains drawn from one sample of a study of blood T cell repertoires in COVID-19. Clones were sequenced by immunoSEQ multiplex PCR, and TCRdb holds only the in-frame ones, with some missing. The sample shows roughly 53,000 clones, approximately 85% of them seen only once. Material: peripheral blood. The receptors were gathered from a human donor in a cohort sampled during active COVID-19. Both conserved end residues are part of each CDR3. Each record gives: D gene, clone size, J gene, V gene, CDR3 DNA, CDR3 protein. A D gene is named only where the DNA matches it firmly. Clone size, where shown, is once, few, many, or a class for clones that have expanded.

>-|-|TRBJ1-2|TRBV19
TGTGCCAGTAGTATTAGTAACAGCAACTATGGCTACACCTTC
CASSISNSNYGYTF
>TRBD1|-|TRBJ1-3|TRBV7-8
TGTGCCAGCACCGAACAGGGACAGGGAAAAAGAAACACCATATATTTT
CASTEQGQGKRNTIYF
>TRBD2|-|TRBJ2-1|TRBV2
TGTGCCAGCAGTGGTCTAGCGGGGTCCTACAATGAGCAGTTCTTC
CASSGLAGSYNEQFF
>TRBD1|-|TRBJ2-1|TRBV6-2/TRBV6-3
TGTGCCAGCAGTTACCATACAGGGGGCGGCTCCTACAATGAGCAGTTCTTC
CASSYHTGGGSYNEQFF
>TRBD1|-|TRBJ1-6|TRBV2
TGTGCCAGCAGCCTCGACAGGGGGAATTCACCCCTCCACTTT
CASSLDRGNSPLHF
>TRBD2|-|TRBJ2-1|TRBV28
TGTGCCAGCAGTCCATCAGGACTAGCGACAAGCTTTGAGCAGTTCTTC
CASSPSGLATSFEQFF
>-|-|TRBJ2-2|TRBV27
TGTGCCAGCAGTGCTATTCGGGGAGGAGCCGCCGGGGAGCTGTTTTTT
CASSAIRGGAAGELFF
>TRBD2|-|TRBJ2-7|TRBV2
TGTGCCAGCACAGGGCGGGAGGGCTCCGAGCAGTACTTC
CASTGREGSEQYF
>-|-|TRBJ1-1|TRBV9
TGTGCCAGCAGCGTACAAAGCGCGAACACTGAAGCTTTCTTT
CASSVQSANTEAFF
>TRBD1|-|TRBJ2-3|TRBV28
TGTGCCAGCAGTGCCCATAACAGGGGGGTTTCAGATACGCAGTATTTT
CASSAHNRGVSDTQYF
>-|-|TRBJ1-1|TRBV2
TGTGCCAGCAGTGAAGCGCCGACAGGGAACACTGAAGCTTTCTTT
CASSEAPTGNTEAFF
>-|-|TRBJ2-2|TRBV20-1
TGCAGTGCTAGTCCCGGGCCAGGGGTCACCGGGGAGCTGTTTTTT
CSASPGPGVTGELFF
>-|-|TRBJ1-5|TRBV5-5
TGTGCCAGCAGCCAGGCTCCCGATCAGCCCCAGCATTTT
CASSQAPDQPQHF
>TRBD1|-|TRBJ1-1|TRBV27
TGTGCCAGCAGTCCCCGGACAGGGGGGATGAACACTGAAGCTTTCTTT
CASSPRTGGMNTEAFF
>-|-|TRBJ1-5|TRBV28
TGTGCCAGCACTCGGCCCAGACAGGGCAATCAGCCCCAGCATTTT
CASTRPRQGNQPQHF
>-|-|TRBJ1-1|TRBV6-6
TGTGCCAGCAGGGCTGGAGGGGCAGAAGCTTTCTTT
CASRAGGAEAFF
>TRBD1|once|TRBJ1-6|TRBV6-5
TGTGCCAGCAGTTTCGAAGACAGGGGTGGTAATTCACCCCTCCACTTT
CASSFEDRGGNSPLHF
>-|-|TRBJ2-3|TRBV5-4
TGTGCCAGCAGCTTGGGTGTGGGGGCGAATACGCAGTATTTT
CASSLGVGANTQYF
>TRBD2|-|TRBJ2-7|TRBV5-1
TGCGCCAGCAGCTTGGTTTCTAGCGGGAGATCTAGCGAGCAGTACTTC
CASSLVSSGRSSEQYF
>-|-|TRBJ1-6|TRBV10-2
TGCGCCAGCCACGTTGGCGGGGTGGGTAATTCACCCCTCCACTTT
CASHVGGVGNSPLHF
>-|-|TRBJ2-7|TRBV18
TGTGCCAGCTCACCAGGACGACGGGACTACGAGCAGTACTTC
CASSPGRRDYEQYF
>-|-|TRBJ1-5|TRBV5-1
TGCGCCAGCAGCTCGTCCCCGGGGAGGGAGCAGCCCCAGCATTTT
CASSSSPGREQPQHF
>-|few|TRBJ2-2|TRBV5-1
TGCGCCAGCAGCTTGTCGTCTCCCGCGAACACCGGGGAGCTGTTTTTT
CASSLSSPANTGELFF
>-|many|TRBJ1-4|TRBV6-1
TGTGCCAGCAGTGGGGCATGGGGGCAAACTAATGAAAAACTGTTTTTT
CASSGAWGQTNEKLFF
>-|-|TRBJ2-7|TRBV5-6
TGTGCCAGCAGCTTGGCGTGGCAGGGGTTCTACGAGCAGTACTTC
CASSLAWQGFYEQYF
>TRBD1|-|TRBJ1-5|TRBV4-2
TGTGCCAGCAGCTCTACAGGGGGAGATCAGCCCCAGCATTTT
CASSSTGGDQPQHF
>TRBD2|-|TRBJ2-1|TRBV6-6
TGTGCCAGCAGCGATACTAGCGGGGGTTACAATGAGCAGTTCTTC
CASSDTSGGYNEQFF